These T cell receptor beta chains were read from a single sample in a study of shared clonotypes between healthy human individuals. Only in-frame clones appear in the TCRdb table, and some are missing; sequencing was by immunoSEQ multiplex PCR. The sample consists of roughly 850,000 clones, 95% to 97% of them appearing once. The sequenced sample consisted of naive CD8+ T cells sorted from blood. These receptors all come from a man aged 25 to 45 in good health. Each CDR3 is given with its conserved first and last residue. The D gene is left open where the match is weak. Clone size is shown for a subset of rows, as once, few, many or a class of expanded clone.

cdr3_nt: TGTGCCAGCAGTTTAAAACCTCCGGGACACTTGAACACTGAAGCTTTCTTT; cdr3_aa: CASSLKPPGHLNTEAFF; cdr3_length: 17; v_call: TRBV28; j_call: TRBJ1-1; clone_size: .; d_call: .
cdr3_nt: TGTGCCAGCAGTCCCAGACCGGGACAGGGGGCCCTCGAGCAGTACTTC; cdr3_aa: CASSPRPGQGALEQYF; cdr3_length: 16; v_call: TRBV28; j_call: TRBJ2-7; clone_size: .; d_call: TRBD1
cdr3_nt: TGTGCCACCAGCAGAGATCAGGACTTTCTTAGGGAAAAACTGTTTTTT; cdr3_aa: CATSRDQDFLREKLFF; cdr3_length: 16; v_call: TRBV15; j_call: TRBJ1-4; clone_size: .; d_call: .
cdr3_nt: TGTGCCTGGAGTGTAGGAGAACCGGGGCGGGAGACCCAGTACTTC; cdr3_aa: CAWSVGEPGRETQYF; cdr3_length: 15; v_call: TRBV30; j_call: TRBJ2-5; clone_size: .; d_call: .
cdr3_nt: TGCGCCAGCAGCCCAATTCTCTCTAGCGGCACAACCTACGAGCAGTACTTC; cdr3_aa: CASSPILSSGTTYEQYF; cdr3_length: 17; v_call: TRBV5-1; j_call: TRBJ2-7; clone_size: .; d_call: TRBD2
cdr3_nt: TGTGCCAGCAGCGTCCAGGGGGGACAGGGACTCTACGAGCAGTACTTC; cdr3_aa: CASSVQGGQGLYEQYF; cdr3_length: 16; v_call: TRBV9; j_call: TRBJ2-7; clone_size: .; d_call: TRBD1
cdr3_nt: TGTGCCAGCAGCTTGTGGGAAGGGCACAATGAGCAGTTCTTC; cdr3_aa: CASSLWEGHNEQFF; cdr3_length: 14; v_call: TRBV5-6; j_call: TRBJ2-1; clone_size: .; d_call: .
cdr3_nt: TGTGCCAGCAGCTTAGCCAGGGGGCTTTCCTACGAGCAGTACTTC; cdr3_aa: CASSLARGLSYEQYF; cdr3_length: 15; v_call: TRBV7-6; j_call: TRBJ2-7; clone_size: .; d_call: TRBD1
cdr3_nt: TGTGCCAGCAGTTTCACTTTGGACGGGACTGGCGGGTTTTCGCCCCAGCATTTT; cdr3_aa: CASSFTLDGTGGFSPQHF; cdr3_length: 18; v_call: TRBV28; j_call: TRBJ1-5; clone_size: .; d_call: .
cdr3_nt: TGTGCCAGCAGCGCGCCGAGGACAGGGTCATTCTACGAGCAGTACTTC; cdr3_aa: CASSAPRTGSFYEQYF; cdr3_length: 16; v_call: TRBV9; j_call: TRBJ2-7; clone_size: .; d_call: TRBD1
cdr3_nt: TGTGCCAGCAGTCCTAATGGTGGAGGCGGTATCAAGCCCCAGCATTTT; cdr3_aa: CASSPNGGGGIKPQHF; cdr3_length: 16; v_call: TRBV27; j_call: TRBJ1-5; clone_size: .; d_call: .
cdr3_nt: TGCAGCGTTGAAAGAAGAGAAGAAGCTTTCTTT; cdr3_aa: CSVERREEAFF; cdr3_length: 11; v_call: TRBV29-1; j_call: TRBJ1-1; clone_size: once; d_call: .
cdr3_nt: TGTGCCAGCAGCTTGGATCAGGCTAGCGGACACTACGAGCAGTACTTC; cdr3_aa: CASSLDQASGHYEQYF; cdr3_length: 16; v_call: TRBV5-5; j_call: TRBJ2-7; clone_size: .; d_call: TRBD2
cdr3_nt: TGCGCCAGCAGCTCCCGGGACAACGTCTACGAGCAGTACTTC; cdr3_aa: CASSSRDNVYEQYF; cdr3_length: 14; v_call: TRBV5-1; j_call: TRBJ2-7; clone_size: .; d_call: .
cdr3_nt: TGTGCCAGCAGCCAAGAAGCGGCTTCCCCCACAGATACGCAGTATTTT; cdr3_aa: CASSQEAASPTDTQYF; cdr3_length: 16; v_call: TRBV4-2; j_call: TRBJ2-3; clone_size: once; d_call: .
cdr3_nt: TGTGCCAGCAGTTCTTTGCAAACAGGGTACACCGGGGAGCTGTTTTTT; cdr3_aa: CASSSLQTGYTGELFF; cdr3_length: 16; v_call: TRBV28; j_call: TRBJ2-2; clone_size: .; d_call: .
cdr3_nt: TGTGCCAGCAGTTTAGGGGGAAGCAAAGAGACCCAGTACTTC; cdr3_aa: CASSLGGSKETQYF; cdr3_length: 14; v_call: TRBV28; j_call: TRBJ2-5; clone_size: .; d_call: .
cdr3_nt: TGTGCCTGGAGTTGGATTGAAGGGGAGCTCGGGCCGCAGACCCAGTACTTC; cdr3_aa: CAWSWIEGELGPQTQYF; cdr3_length: 17; v_call: TRBV30; j_call: TRBJ2-5; clone_size: .; d_call: .
cdr3_nt: TGTGCCTGGACGGCCGGGAGGGTACTTAAGGATGAGCAGTTCTTC; cdr3_aa: CAWTAGRVLKDEQFF; cdr3_length: 15; v_call: TRBV30; j_call: TRBJ2-1; clone_size: .; d_call: TRBD2
cdr3_nt: TGTGCCAGCCAGCAACTAGTGAACCAAGAGACCCAGTACTTC; cdr3_aa: CASQQLVNQETQYF; cdr3_length: 14; v_call: TRBV7-2; j_call: TRBJ2-5; clone_size: .; d_call: .
cdr3_nt: TGTGCCAGCAGCCTCGTTCCCTTATTCGAGCAGTACTTC; cdr3_aa: CASSLVPLFEQYF; cdr3_length: 13; v_call: TRBV14; j_call: TRBJ2-7; clone_size: .; d_call: .
cdr3_nt: TGTGCCACCAGCAAGTGGGGCCAAGAGACCCAGTACTTC; cdr3_aa: CATSKWGQETQYF; cdr3_length: 13; v_call: TRBV15; j_call: TRBJ2-5; clone_size: .; d_call: .
cdr3_nt: TGTGCCAGCTCACCAGGATCAGTCTACGAGCAGTACTTC; cdr3_aa: CASSPGSVYEQYF; cdr3_length: 13; v_call: TRBV18; j_call: TRBJ2-7; clone_size: once; d_call: .
cdr3_nt: TGCGCCAGCAGGGTTCTAGCGGGAGGAACAGATACGCAGTATTTT; cdr3_aa: CASRVLAGGTDTQYF; cdr3_length: 15; v_call: TRBV10-2; j_call: TRBJ2-3; clone_size: .; d_call: TRBD2
cdr3_nt: TGTGCCAGCAGCACCGTAGCGGGAGTAAGAGATACGCAGTATTTT; cdr3_aa: CASSTVAGVRDTQYF; cdr3_length: 15; v_call: TRBV7-9; j_call: TRBJ2-3; clone_size: once; d_call: TRBD2
cdr3_nt: TGTGCCAGCAGTCCCTTACAGGGCTCCGAGCAGTACTTC; cdr3_aa: CASSPLQGSEQYF; cdr3_length: 13; v_call: TRBV6-5; j_call: TRBJ2-7; clone_size: once; d_call: .
cdr3_nt: TGTGCCAGCAGCTTTAGACGGGACAGGGGGGACAATGAGCAGTTCTTC; cdr3_aa: CASSFRRDRGDNEQFF; cdr3_length: 16; v_call: TRBV7-9; j_call: TRBJ2-1; clone_size: .; d_call: TRBD1
cdr3_nt: TGTGCCAGCAGCGCCAATGTAGCGGGGCCTGACAATGAGCAGTTCTTC; cdr3_aa: CASSANVAGPDNEQFF; cdr3_length: 16; v_call: TRBV9; j_call: TRBJ2-1; clone_size: .; d_call: TRBD2
cdr3_nt: TGTGCCAGCAGATTATCTGGGACAGGGGACTACGAGCAGTACTTC; cdr3_aa: CASRLSGTGDYEQYF; cdr3_length: 15; v_call: TRBV27; j_call: TRBJ2-7; clone_size: .; d_call: TRBD1